These T cell receptor beta chains were read from a single sample in a study of T cell changes during pregnancy in multiple sclerosis. The table came from immunoSEQ multiplex PCR; TCRdb's copy has only in-frame clones and leaves some out. The data hold 80,000 or so clones, with under 95% observed a single time. The input for sequencing was peripheral blood, taken before pregnancy. Every receptor here comes from a female donor with multiple sclerosis, enrolled in a pregnancy study. Each CDR3 is given with its conserved first and last residue. The order of the fields is clone size, J gene, V gene, D gene, CDR3 protein, CDR3 DNA. D genes are given only for firm matches. Clone size is stated in some rows and not others, as once, few, many or a class when expanded.

clone_size: .; j_call: TRBJ2-7; v_call: TRBV2; d_call: .; cdr3_aa: CASSEAHREQYF; cdr3_nt: TGTGCCAGCAGTGAAGCGCACAGGGAGCAGTACTTC
clone_size: .; j_call: TRBJ2-5; v_call: TRBV6-1; d_call: TRBD1; cdr3_aa: CASFFRDRDWETQYF; cdr3_nt: TGTGCCAGTTTCTTCCGGGACAGGGATTGGGAGACCCAGTACTTC
clone_size: .; j_call: TRBJ2-2; v_call: TRBV10-3; d_call: TRBD1; cdr3_aa: CAICPDRDGELFF; cdr3_nt: TGTGCCATCTGCCCAGACAGGGACGGGGAGCTGTTTTTT
clone_size: .; j_call: TRBJ2-1; v_call: TRBV9; d_call: TRBD2; cdr3_aa: CASSILAGGIDEQFF; cdr3_nt: TGTGCCAGCAGCATATTAGCGGGGGGTATCGATGAGCAGTTCTTC
clone_size: .; j_call: TRBJ2-2; v_call: TRBV5-1; d_call: TRBD1; cdr3_aa: CASSLDRGDTGELFF; cdr3_nt: TGCGCCAGCAGCTTAGACAGGGGAGACACCGGGGAGCTGTTTTTT
clone_size: .; j_call: TRBJ2-1; v_call: TRBV29-1; d_call: TRBD2; cdr3_aa: CSVESELVSGGVVEQFF; cdr3_nt: TGCAGCGTTGAATCTGAACTGGTTAGCGGGGGGGTGGTTGAGCAGTTCTTC
clone_size: .; j_call: TRBJ2-7; v_call: TRBV11-2; d_call: TRBD1; cdr3_aa: CASSEETGHEQYF; cdr3_nt: TGTGCCAGCAGCGAAGAGACAGGGCACGAGCAGTACTTC
clone_size: .; j_call: TRBJ2-1; v_call: TRBV9; d_call: .; cdr3_aa: CASGELNSAYNEQFF; cdr3_nt: TGTGCCAGCGGGGAGCTCAACAGTGCCTACAATGAGCAGTTCTTC
clone_size: .; j_call: TRBJ2-5; v_call: TRBV6-1; d_call: TRBD2; cdr3_aa: CAAVRGGRETQYF; cdr3_nt: TGTGCCGCCGTCCGGGGGGGGCGGGAGACCCAGTACTTC
clone_size: .; j_call: TRBJ2-1; v_call: TRBV4-2; d_call: .; cdr3_aa: CASSQDGAEAAYNEQFF; cdr3_nt: TGTGCCAGCAGCCAAGATGGGGCTGAGGCAGCTTACAATGAGCAGTTCTTC
clone_size: .; j_call: TRBJ1-2; v_call: TRBV5-1; d_call: .; cdr3_aa: CASSLQGDYGYTF; cdr3_nt: TGCGCCAGCAGCTTGCAGGGCGATTATGGCTACACCTTC
clone_size: .; j_call: TRBJ1-1; v_call: TRBV6-1; d_call: .; cdr3_aa: CASSETRVYTEAFF; cdr3_nt: TGTGCCAGCAGTGAAACCCGGGTTTACACTGAAGCTTTCTTT
clone_size: .; j_call: TRBJ2-5; v_call: TRBV9; d_call: .; cdr3_aa: CASSPRLVRAETQYF; cdr3_nt: TGTGCCAGCAGCCCCCGACTAGTCCGTGCGGAGACCCAGTACTTC
clone_size: .; j_call: TRBJ1-1; v_call: TRBV7-9; d_call: .; cdr3_aa: CAIAEGNTEAFF; cdr3_nt: TGTGCCATTGCTGAGGGCAACACTGAAGCTTTCTTT
clone_size: .; j_call: TRBJ1-2; v_call: TRBV9; d_call: TRBD1; cdr3_aa: CASSAARDRGVAGYTF; cdr3_nt: TGTGCCAGCAGCGCTGCGAGGGACAGGGGGGTTGCTGGCTACACCTTC
clone_size: once; j_call: TRBJ1-6; v_call: TRBV9; d_call: TRBD1; cdr3_aa: CASSGRDRGQPLHF; cdr3_nt: TGTGCCAGCAGCGGCCGGGACAGGGGCCAACCCCTCCACTTT
clone_size: once; j_call: TRBJ2-3; v_call: TRBV4-1; d_call: .; cdr3_aa: CASSLRGTQYF; cdr3_nt: TGCGCCAGCAGCCTAAGGGGCACGCAGTATTTT
clone_size: .; j_call: TRBJ1-6; v_call: TRBV5-1; d_call: .; cdr3_aa: CASKSENSPLHF; cdr3_nt: TGCGCCAGCAAGTCAGAAAATTCACCCCTCCACTTT
clone_size: .; j_call: TRBJ1-2; v_call: TRBV13; d_call: TRBD1; cdr3_aa: CASSSGTGGYGYTF; cdr3_nt: TGTGCCAGCAGCTCAGGGACAGGGGGCTATGGCTACACCTTC
clone_size: .; j_call: TRBJ1-5; v_call: TRBV27; d_call: TRBD1; cdr3_aa: CASMSLVGTGNQPQHF; cdr3_nt: TGTGCCAGCATGAGTCTGGTTGGGACAGGTAATCAGCCCCAGCATTTT
clone_size: .; j_call: TRBJ2-7; v_call: TRBV19; d_call: .; cdr3_aa: CASSSAYEQYF; cdr3_nt: TGTGCCAGTAGTTCAGCCTACGAGCAGTACTTC
clone_size: .; j_call: TRBJ1-4; v_call: TRBV13; d_call: .; cdr3_aa: CASRRGGGKEKLFF; cdr3_nt: TGTGCCAGCAGAAGAGGGGGGGGCAAGGAAAAACTGTTTTTT
clone_size: once; j_call: TRBJ1-1; v_call: TRBV7-9; d_call: .; cdr3_aa: CASSFLTVNTEAFF; cdr3_nt: TGTGCCAGCAGCTTCCTGACAGTGAACACTGAAGCTTTCTTT
clone_size: once; j_call: TRBJ2-7; v_call: TRBV7-2; d_call: .; cdr3_aa: CASSSPYEQYF; cdr3_nt: TGTGCCAGCAGCTCCCCTTACGAGCAGTACTTC
clone_size: .; j_call: TRBJ2-7; v_call: TRBV11-2; d_call: TRBD2; cdr3_aa: CASSGLDYEQYF; cdr3_nt: TGTGCCAGCAGCGGACTAGACTACGAGCAGTACTTC
clone_size: .; j_call: TRBJ1-2; v_call: TRBV10-2; d_call: .; cdr3_aa: CASSDIRGVSPINYGYTF; cdr3_nt: TGCGCCAGCAGTGATATTCGGGGGGTGTCTCCCATTAACTATGGCTACACCTTC
clone_size: .; j_call: TRBJ2-3; v_call: TRBV5-1; d_call: TRBD1; cdr3_aa: CASSWDDRGDTQYF; cdr3_nt: TGCGCCAGCAGCTGGGACGACAGGGGGGATACGCAGTATTTT
clone_size: .; j_call: TRBJ2-7; v_call: TRBV27; d_call: .; cdr3_aa: CASSLPEQYF; cdr3_nt: TGTGCCAGCAGTCTCCCTGAGCAGTACTTC
clone_size: .; j_call: TRBJ2-7; v_call: TRBV6-1; d_call: TRBD1; cdr3_aa: CASSGGQGTGYEQYF; cdr3_nt: TGTGCCAGCAGTGGGGGACAGGGGACAGGGTACGAGCAGTACTTC
clone_size: .; j_call: TRBJ2-3; v_call: TRBV10-1; d_call: .; cdr3_aa: CASSERLGGPDTQYF; cdr3_nt: TGCGCCAGCAGTGAGAGGCTAGGTGGTCCAGATACGCAGTATTTT
clone_size: .; j_call: TRBJ2-1; v_call: TRBV7-7; d_call: .; cdr3_aa: CASSLAQYNEQFF; cdr3_nt: TGTGCTAGCAGCTTAGCGCAGTACAATGAGCAGTTCTTC
clone_size: .; j_call: TRBJ2-1; v_call: TRBV11-3; d_call: TRBD1; cdr3_aa: CASSLVGTAYNEQFF; cdr3_nt: TGTGCCAGCAGCTTAGTCGGGACAGCCTACAATGAGCAGTTCTTC
clone_size: .; j_call: TRBJ1-2; v_call: TRBV6-1; d_call: TRBD1; cdr3_aa: CASRKSGTGGGYTF; cdr3_nt: TGTGCCAGCAGAAAGTCCGGGACAGGGGGTGGCTACACCTTC
clone_size: .; j_call: TRBJ1-5; v_call: TRBV25-1; d_call: TRBD1; cdr3_aa: CASSPGTGLDYQPQHF; cdr3_nt: TGTGCCAGCAGCCCCGGGACAGGCCTAGATTATCAGCCCCAGCATTTT
clone_size: once; j_call: TRBJ2-7; v_call: TRBV4-1; d_call: .; cdr3_aa: CASSQDRVAYEQYF; cdr3_nt: TGCGCCAGCAGCCAAGACAGGGTCGCCTACGAGCAGTACTTC
clone_size: .; j_call: TRBJ1-1; v_call: TRBV2; d_call: TRBD1; cdr3_aa: CASSGTGGLTTEAFF; cdr3_nt: TGTGCCAGCAGTGGGACAGGGGGCTTAACCACTGAAGCTTTCTTT
clone_size: .; j_call: TRBJ1-6; v_call: TRBV7-9; d_call: TRBD1; cdr3_aa: CASSLPGGTGENSPLHF; cdr3_nt: TGTGCCAGCAGCCTACCCGGGGGGACAGGGGAGAATTCACCCCTCCACTTT
clone_size: .; j_call: TRBJ1-4; v_call: TRBV19; d_call: .; cdr3_aa: CASSPLEGALFEKLFF; cdr3_nt: TGTGCCAGTAGCCCCCTCGAAGGGGCTTTATTCGAAAAACTGTTTTTT
clone_size: once; j_call: TRBJ1-5; v_call: TRBV30; d_call: .; cdr3_aa: CAWSDGQILNQPQHF; cdr3_nt: TGTGCCTGGAGTGATGGGCAGATTCTAAATCAGCCCCAGCATTTT
clone_size: once; j_call: TRBJ1-1; v_call: TRBV10-3; d_call: .; cdr3_aa: CAISDGGGGTEAFF; cdr3_nt: TGTGCCATCAGTGACGGGGGCGGGGGGACTGAAGCTTTCTTT
clone_size: .; j_call: TRBJ2-2; v_call: TRBV7-7; d_call: .; cdr3_aa: CASSPWTVGAGELFF; cdr3_nt: TGTGCTAGCAGCCCTTGGACAGTTGGGGCCGGGGAGCTGTTTTTT
clone_size: .; j_call: TRBJ2-7; v_call: TRBV5-5; d_call: .; cdr3_aa: CASTLRDEQYF; cdr3_nt: TGTGCCAGCACCCTCAGGGACGAGCAGTACTTC
clone_size: .; j_call: TRBJ1-1; v_call: TRBV6-5; d_call: TRBD1; cdr3_aa: CATHRQGGTEAFF; cdr3_nt: TGTGCCACCCACCGACAGGGGGGAACTGAAGCTTTCTTT
clone_size: .; j_call: TRBJ1-4; v_call: TRBV2; d_call: TRBD1; cdr3_aa: CASRRGGGGEKLFF; cdr3_nt: TGTGCCAGCAGACGTGGAGGGGGCGGTGAAAAACTGTTTTTT
clone_size: .; j_call: TRBJ1-1; v_call: TRBV20-1; d_call: .; cdr3_aa: CRGSGTEAFF; cdr3_nt: TGCAGGGGCTCGGGGACTGAAGCTTTCTTT
clone_size: .; j_call: TRBJ1-2; v_call: TRBV19; d_call: .; cdr3_aa: CASTMQRGNYGYTF; cdr3_nt: TGTGCCAGTACTATGCAACGCGGTAACTATGGCTACACCTTC
clone_size: .; j_call: TRBJ2-5; v_call: TRBV7-6; d_call: TRBD1; cdr3_aa: CASSLAGGAQTQYF; cdr3_nt: TGTGCCAGCAGCTTGGCAGGGGGCGCGCAGACCCAGTACTTC
clone_size: .; j_call: TRBJ2-7; v_call: TRBV6-1; d_call: .; cdr3_aa: CASRPGGPSSYEQYF; cdr3_nt: TGTGCCAGCAGACCAGGGGGGCCTAGCTCCTACGAGCAGTACTTC
clone_size: .; j_call: TRBJ1-1; v_call: TRBV19; d_call: TRBD1; cdr3_aa: CASFTGGLAFF; cdr3_nt: TGTGCCAGTTTTACAGGGGGCCTCGCTTTCTTT
clone_size: .; j_call: TRBJ2-2; v_call: TRBV15; d_call: TRBD2; cdr3_aa: CATSRGVAGANTGELFF; cdr3_nt: TGTGCCACCAGCAGAGGGGTAGCGGGGGCGAACACCGGGGAGCTGTTTTTT
clone_size: .; j_call: TRBJ1-4; v_call: TRBV2; d_call: TRBD1; cdr3_aa: CASRTGQGGEKLFF; cdr3_nt: TGTGCCAGCAGGACGGGACAGGGGGGAGAAAAACTGTTTTTT